Below, 23 T cell receptor beta chains from the same sample are listed, as sequenced in a study of read filtering for tumor transcriptome and immune sequencing. From approximately 430 ng of RNA, a library with molecular barcoded alpha/delta and beta/gamma adaptors was made. TCRdb itself ran the reads through MiXCR, one entry per CDR3 protein. This sample carries under 60,000 distinct CDR3 sequences, approximately 18% of them seen once, and the ten largest clones take roughly 14%. The material sequenced was a population of CD138-negative cells sorted from bone marrow. These receptors originate from a donor aged 40 or older with multiple myeloma.

This clonotype has a count of ten or more. The chain has TRBV5-1 and TRBJ1-4; D is ambiguous. Germline V lookup: CDR1 SGHRS, CDR2 YFSETQ. V lost 3 bases to trimming and J lost 7 bases, with 7 bases between them. The CDR3 contains 12 residues. The CDR3 region has the DNA TGCGCCAGCAGCTCTCGAGGTGAAAAACTGTTTTTT. It translates to CASSSRGEKLFF. The entire variable domain, with the rest obtained from reference TRBV5-1 and TRBJ1-4, is as follows: KAGVTQTPRYLIKTRGQQVTLSCSPISGHRSVSWYQQTPGQGLQFLFEYFSETQRNKGNFPGRFSGRQFSNSRSEMNVSTLELGDSALYLCASSSRGEKLFFGSGTQLSVL.

This clonotype was counted at least ten times. This chain joins TRBV12-3 or TRBV12-4 and TRBJ1-1; no reliable D call. V gave up 0 bases and J gave up 6 bases, with 14 bases separating them. The CDR3 is 15 residues long. CDR3 in DNA: TGTGCCAGCAGTTTAGCGGTTGTATTGGGCCCTGAAGCTTTCTTT. Its protein is CASSLAVVLGPEAFF.

This clonotype was detected ten times or more. V gene TRBV7-3 combines with J gene TRBJ2-2; the D gene is possibly TRBD1 (6 bases). CDR1 and CDR2 from the germline V gene are SGHTA and FQGTGA. This CDR3 comprises 13 residues. Trimming shortened V by 5 bases and J by 4 bases, and 8 bases separated the two germline ends. CDR3 amino acids: CASSPRGTGELFF. CDR3 nucleotides: TGTGCCAGCAGCCCCAGGGGCACCGGGGAGCTGTTTTTT.

The chain carries TRBV5-1 and TRBJ2-7; D tentatively fits TRBD1 or TRBD2 (5 bases each). Between the trimmed V and J ends, which lost 5 bases and 3 bases, there was a span of 21 bases. Germline-derived CDR1 and CDR2 are SGHRS and YFSETQ. The CDR3 is made up of 16 amino acids. The CDR3 nucleotides are TGCGCCAGCAGTGCTCTCCCTTCCGGGACCAGCTACGAGCAGTACTTC. Translating gives CASSALPSGTSYEQYF.

CDR3 in DNA: TGCAGTACTAAACCGGGACAGGGTAATTTGGATACGCAGTATTTT. Amino acids: CSTKPGQGNLDTQYF. This chain uses TRBV20-1 with TRBJ2-3, with TRBD1 matching 9 bases. The CDR3 contains 15 residues. Germline CDR1 reads DFQATT; CDR2 reads SNEGSKA (reference sequence). After removal of 8 bases from V and 6 bases from J, the junction contained 15 bases not matched to a gene.

This clonotype has a count of ten or more. The chain is built from TRBV29-1 and TRBJ2-1, with 7 bases that match TRBD1. Germline V gene lookup returns CDR1 SQVTM and CDR2 ANQGSEA. The CDR3 loop spans 12 amino acids. The trim removed 4 bases at V and 6 bases at J, leaving 3 bases unmatched. DNA of the CDR3: TGCAGCGTTGGATGGACAGGCAATGAGCAGTTCTTC. Translated, it gives CSVGWTGNEQFF.

This clonotype has a handful of counts. The rearrangement uses TRBV27 and TRBJ1-2; a possible D gene is TRBD1 (6 bases). CDR3 length: 16 amino acids. CDR1 is MNHEY and CDR2 is SMNVEV in the germline V gene (reference sequence). V lost 4 bases and J lost 8, with 23 bases in between. The CDR3 is CASSSGQSPLGNGYTF. The CDR3 DNA follows: TGTGCCAGCAGTTCCGGACAGTCCCCACTTGGTAACGGCTACACCTTC.

This clonotype occurred many times. The chain has TRBV4-2 and TRBJ2-2, with D maybe TRBD2 (6 bases). CDR1 is LGHNA, CDR2 YNFKEQ, per germline. The CDR3 has 16 residues. V lost 4 bases, J lost 4 bases, and 16 bases lay in between. CDR3 bases: TGTGCCAGCAGCCCGGAGCGGGCCCGGGGCACCGGGGAGCTGTTTTTT. It yields the protein CASSPERARGTGELFF.

This clonotype came up many times. The V gene is TRBV24-1, the J gene TRBJ2-1; 9 bases match TRBD2. Trimming took 5 bases from V and 8 from J; bases not matched to a gene: 6. The germline CDR1 and CDR2 sequences are KGHDR and SFDVKD. The CDR3 loop spans 14 amino acids. The CDR3 DNA reads as TGTGCCACCAGTGTGGCGGGAGGGCCATATGAGCAGTTCTTC. Translated, it gives CATSVAGGPYEQFF.

This clonotype was observed a handful of times. V and J are TRBV18 and TRBJ1-1; TRBD1 aligns across 7 bases. Germline values: CDR1 KGHSH, CDR2 LQKENI. There are 15 residues in the CDR3. V lost 3 bases to trimming and J lost 1 base; unmatched junction nucleotides: 5. The CDR3 is CASSPSQGGNTEAFF. The CDR3 coding sequence is TGTGCCAGCTCACCCTCGCAGGGGGGGAACACTGAAGCTTTCTTT.

Ten or more counts support this clonotype. V usage is TRBV2 and J usage is TRBJ2-7; no clear D gene. V was clipped by 8 bases and J by 5 bases, with 13 bases between them. The CDR3 is 12 residues long. The germline V gene encodes CDR1 SNHLY and CDR2 FYNNEI. DNA for the CDR3: TGTGCCAGCCTCTTATTTGGTAACGAGCAGTACTTC. It encodes CASLLFGNEQYF.

On this clonotype: This may arise from a read error, as a much more abundant clone is one base away. The chain is built from TRBV6-1 and TRBJ2-7, with D possibly TRBD1 on 5 matching bases. Germline V CDR1 and CDR2: MNHNS, SASEGT. This CDR3 region has 12 residues. V lost 8 bases, J lost 3 bases, and 11 bases lay in between. CDR3 DNA sequence: TGTGCCAGCTCCTGGGGCAACTACGAGCAGTACTTC. Protein sequence: CASSWGNYEQYF.

V and J are TRBV20-1 and TRBJ1-2; D remains unclear. The CDR3 is made up of 13 amino acids. Per germline, CDR1 DFQATT and CDR2 SNEGSKA (reference sequence). With 1 base removed from V and 1 base from J, the gap between germline ends came to 7 bases. DNA of the CDR3: TGCAGTGCTAGAGTGGGCAGTAACTATGGCTACACCTTC. It codes for CSARVGSNYGYTF.

Details on this clonotype: This clone may be a read error of a much larger clone one base away. V gene TRBV7-6 combines with J gene TRBJ2-1, with D uncertain. The CDR3 is made up of 12 amino acids. Germline lookup yields CDR1 SGHVS and CDR2 FNYEAQ. V was pared by 8 bases and J by 12 bases, with 17 bases between. The CDR3, as DNA: TGTGCCAGCTGCCAGGACCCATCGGGGCAGTTCTTC. It specifies CASCQDPSGQFF.

This clonotype was recorded at least ten times. The chain uses TRBV13 and TRBJ2-4; D is unclear. Germline V CDR1 and CDR2: PRHDT, FYEKMQ (reference sequence). The CDR3 has 17 amino acids. V was trimmed by 5 bases and J by 0 bases, leaving 17 bases between them. The CDR3: CASSGRGGKLAKNIQYF. The CDR3 region has the DNA TGTGCCAGCAGCGGTCGAGGCGGAAAGCTAGCCAAAAACATTCAGTACTTC.

This clonotype showed up many times. The rearrangement links TRBV19 to TRBJ1-3, with unresolved D. The CDR3 runs to 15 residues. The V gene lost 7 bases and the J gene lost 4 bases, with 17 bases spanning the gap. Per the germline V gene, CDR1 is LNHDA and CDR2 is SQIVND (reference sequence). This CDR3 reads CASMVSEAPGNTIYF. In DNA, the CDR3 is TGTGCCAGTATGGTCTCGGAGGCTCCCGGAAACACCATATATTTT.

Ten or more counts support this clonotype. V usage is TRBV3-1 and J usage is TRBJ2-3; 13 bases match TRBD2. The trim removed 4 bases at V and 5 bases at J, leaving 6 bases unmatched. Germline V gene data show CDR1 as LGHDT and CDR2 as YNNKEL (reference sequence). The CDR3 sequence is 16 residues long. The DNA for the CDR3 is TGTGCCAGCAGCCCCCGACTAGCGGGAGGAGGAGATACGCAGTATTTT. Protein: CASSPRLAGGGDTQYF.

This clonotype showed up many times. The gene calls are TRBV27 and TRBJ1-5; D uncertain. The germline V and J ends were trimmed by 6 bases and 0 bases, with 9 bases remaining between them. This CDR3 has 14 amino acids. Germline V gene sequence: CDR1 MNHEY, CDR2 SMNVEV (reference sequence). The CDR3 bases are TGTGCCAGCAGCGGGGAGTATAGCAATCAGCCCCAGCATTTT. This translates into CASSGEYSNQPQHF.

Regarding this clonotype: A read error is likely here: a far larger clone is one base away. V is TRBV12-3 or TRBV12-4 and J is TRBJ2-1, with unresolved D. V was clipped by 2 bases and J by 9 bases, with 8 bases between them. This CDR3 is 12 amino acids long. CDR3 loop: CASSLSPSEQFF. DNA for the CDR3: TGTGCCAGCAGTTTAAGTCCGAGTGAGCAGTTCTTC.

The V and J genes are TRBV29-1 and TRBJ2-3; D remains ambiguous. The closer fit of TRBJ1-5 to the DNA end suggests the J call may be wrong. This CDR3 is 14 amino acids long. Germline V gene lookup returns CDR1 SQVTM and CDR2 ANQGSEA. CDR3 region: CSVVGSGRTDTQHF. Written as DNA, the CDR3 is TGCAGCGTCGTGGGTAGCGGGAGAACAGATACGCAGCATTTT.

A remark on this clonotype: This may come from a read error, since a much larger clone is one base off. Because the CDR3 is missing its conserved closing phenylalanine or tryptophan, this is likely a read error. V is TRBV7-8 and J is TRBJ2-1; possibly TRBD1 or TRBD2 for D (6 bases each). CDR1 is SGHVS, CDR2 FQNEAQ, per germline. The CDR3 has 16 amino acids. V was shortened by 5 bases and J by 2 bases, with 16 bases between the two germline ends. The CDR3: CASSPRGQSAYNEQFS. The CDR3 bases are TGTGCCAGCAGCCCCCGGGGGCAGTCGGCCTACAATGAGCAGTTCTCC.

This clonotype was counted at least ten times. The CDR3 region has the DNA TGCGCCAGCAGGCGAGGACTAGCGGGAGAGCAGTGGGGCACAGATACGCAGTATTTT. Its translation is CASRRGLAGEQWGTDTQYF. V usage is TRBV5-1 and J usage is TRBJ2-3, with 13 nucleotides matching TRBD2. Germline CDR1 SGHRS, CDR2 YFSETQ. V was pared by 5 bases and J by 1 base, with 13 bases of the junction left unmatched. The CDR3 runs to 19 residues.

This clonotype was counted at least ten times. The CDR3 reads CSATPPRDRGLYTEAFF. DNA for the CDR3: TGCAGTGCCACCCCCCCCCGGGACAGGGGGTTATACACTGAAGCTTTCTTT. The J gene is TRBJ1-1, the V gene TRBV20-1; TRBD1 matches 11 bases. This CDR3 is 17 amino acids long. The V gene's germline CDR1 is DFQATT and CDR2 SNEGSKA (reference sequence). The ends lost 6 bases at V and 3 bases at J; junction bases unmatched: 15.